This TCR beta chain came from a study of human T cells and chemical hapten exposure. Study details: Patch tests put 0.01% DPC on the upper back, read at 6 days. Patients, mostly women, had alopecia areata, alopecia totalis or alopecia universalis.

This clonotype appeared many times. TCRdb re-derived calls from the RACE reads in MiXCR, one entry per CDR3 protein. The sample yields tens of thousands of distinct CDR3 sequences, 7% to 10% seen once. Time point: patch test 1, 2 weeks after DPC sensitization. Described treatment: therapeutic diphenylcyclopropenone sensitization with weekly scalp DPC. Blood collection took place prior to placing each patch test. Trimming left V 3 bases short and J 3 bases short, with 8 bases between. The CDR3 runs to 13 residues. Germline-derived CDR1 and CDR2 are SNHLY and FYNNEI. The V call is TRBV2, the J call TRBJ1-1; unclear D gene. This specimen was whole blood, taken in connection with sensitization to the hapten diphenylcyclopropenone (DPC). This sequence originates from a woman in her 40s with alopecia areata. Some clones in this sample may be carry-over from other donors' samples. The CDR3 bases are TGTGCCAGCAGTGAGAACTACTACACTGAAGCTTTCTTT. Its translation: CASSENYYTEAFF.